This passage covers 6 T cell receptor beta chains from one sample sequenced in a study of T cell responses to AZD1222 COVID-19 vaccine. The data were produced by immunoSEQ multiplex PCR, yet TCRdb's version contains in-frame clones alone and is incomplete. The table has 77,000 or so clones, around 93% seen once; the top ten hold approximately 30%. The specimen comprised peripheral blood, sampled 28 days after the second AZD1222 dose. Receptors originate from an adult who received the AZD1222 COVID-19 vaccine.

The V call is TRBV5-1, the J call TRBJ1-2; 7 bases line up with TRBD1. The germline CDR1 and CDR2 sequences are SGHRS and YFSETQ. The CDR3 covers 13 residues. After removal of 4 bases from V and 3 bases from J, the junction contained 3 bases not matched to a gene. The CDR3, as DNA: TGCGCCAGCAGCCAGGGGACAGACTATGGCTACACCTTC. This translates into CASSQGTDYGYTF.

V is TRBV20-1 and J is TRBJ2-7; the D is unclear. V was pared by 6 bases and J by 2 bases, with 8 bases between. Germline V gives CDR1 DFQATT, CDR2 SNEGSKA (reference sequence). There are 11 residues in the CDR3. CDR3 in DNA: TGCAGTGCGCCCCGTGCCTACGAGCAGTACTTC. Translating gives CSAPRAYEQYF.

The chain has TRBV7-2 and TRBJ2-1; no clear D gene. Germline V gene lookup returns CDR1 SGHTA and CDR2 FQGNSA. The CDR3 is 15 amino acids. Trimming took off 0 bases at V and 2 bases at J, with 8 bases between the two ends. The CDR3 here is CASSLAPRTYNEQFF. The DNA for the CDR3 is TGTGCCAGCAGCTTAGCCCCTAGGACCTACAATGAGCAGTTCTTC.

The chain combines TRBV5-5 with TRBJ1-4, with D uncertain. Trimming stripped 0 bases from V and 0 bases from J, with 3 bases between. This CDR3 is 14 amino acids long. Per the germline V gene, CDR1 is SGHKS and CDR2 is YYEKEE (reference sequence). In DNA, the CDR3 is TGTGCCAGCAGCTTGGGATCAACTAATGAAAAACTGTTTTTT. Amino acids: CASSLGSTNEKLFF. Drawing the rest from reference TRBV5-5 and TRBJ1-4, the complete variable domain is DAGVTQSPTHLIKTRGQQVTLRCSPISGHKSVSWYQQVLGQGPQFIFQYYEKEERGRGNFPDRFSARQFPNYSSELNVNALLLGDSALYLCASSLGSTNEKLFFGSGTQLSVL.

The chain combines TRBV29-1 with TRBJ2-7, with D hard to call. The length of the CDR3 is 11 residues. V was clipped by 4 bases and J by 4 bases, with 8 bases between them. Germline values: CDR1 SQVTM, CDR2 ANQGSEA. The CDR3 nucleotides read TGCAGCGTTGGGCTAGTGTACGAGCAGTACTTC. Protein product: CSVGLVYEQYF.

V gene TRBV5-1 combines with J gene TRBJ2-7; 9 bases fit TRBD2. CDR1 is SGHRS and CDR2 is YFSETQ in the germline V gene. With V trimmed by 4 bases and J by 1 base, 6 bases remained unmatched. This CDR3 has 15 amino acids. The CDR3 is CASSGGTSRSYEQYF. As DNA, the CDR3 is TGCGCCAGCAGCGGGGGGACTAGCCGGTCCTACGAGCAGTACTTC.